This section outlines one TCR beta chain sequence together with its context. The source of the sample is a study of control samples from healthy donors and cancer patients. Sequenced by immunoSEQ multiplex PCR; TCRdb stores in-frame clones only, minus some. This table lists about 190,000 clones. Germline CDR1 and CDR2: KGHDR and SFDVKD. CDR3 length: 14 amino acids. Trimming took off 3 bases at V and 4 bases at J, with 8 bases between the two ends. This chain connects TRBV24-1 to TRBJ2-2; D is unclear. This receptor was identified in a woman aged 25 to 39 in good health. The sequenced material came from blood. CDR3 DNA: TGTGCCACCAGTGATCCTTGGATCACCGGGGAGCTGTTTTTT. Protein sequence: CATSDPWITGELFF.